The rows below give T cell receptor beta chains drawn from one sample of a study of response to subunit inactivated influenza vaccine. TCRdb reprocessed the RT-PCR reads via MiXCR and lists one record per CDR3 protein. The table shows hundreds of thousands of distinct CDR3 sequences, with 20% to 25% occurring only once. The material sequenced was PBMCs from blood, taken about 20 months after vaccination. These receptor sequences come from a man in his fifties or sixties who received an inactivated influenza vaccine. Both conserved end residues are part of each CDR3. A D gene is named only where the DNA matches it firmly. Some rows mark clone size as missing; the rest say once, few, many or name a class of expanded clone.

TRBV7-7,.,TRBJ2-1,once,TGTGCTAGCAGCTTCGGCAGAGGCTCCTACAATGAGCAGTTCTTC,CASSFGRGSYNEQFF
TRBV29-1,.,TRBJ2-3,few,TGCAGCGCCCAAGGACTCACCGAACGTAGCACAGATACGCAGTATTTT,CSAQGLTERSTDTQYF
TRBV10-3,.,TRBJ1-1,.,TGTGCCATCAGTGGGGACACCCCGAACACTGAAGCTTTCTTT,CAISGDTPNTEAFF
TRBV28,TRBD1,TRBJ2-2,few,TGTGCCAGCAGCAAGATGACAGGGTTGTCCGGGGAGCTGTTTTTT,CASSKMTGLSGELFF
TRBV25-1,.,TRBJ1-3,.,TGTGCCAGCAGTGACGGGGACTCTGGAAACACCATATATTTT,CASSDGDSGNTIYF
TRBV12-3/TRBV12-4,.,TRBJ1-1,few,TGTGCCAGCAGTTTAGCAGGGGCGGGGACTGAAGCTTTCTTT,CASSLAGAGTEAFF
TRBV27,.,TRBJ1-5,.,TGTGCCAGCAGTTTATCTCCTGGTACTCAGCCCCAGCATTTT,CASSLSPGTQPQHF
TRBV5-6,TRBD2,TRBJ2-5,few,TGTGCCAGCAGCCCTGGGCCGGGACTAGCGGGGGAAGAGACCCAGTACTTC,CASSPGPGLAGEETQYF
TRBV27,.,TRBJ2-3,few,TGTGCCAGCAAAAAAGAGGTAGTCACAGATACGCAGTATTTT,CASKKEVVTDTQYF
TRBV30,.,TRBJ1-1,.,TGTGCCTGGAGTAATCAGGGGAACACTGAAGCTTTCTTT,CAWSNQGNTEAFF
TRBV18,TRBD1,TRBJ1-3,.,TGTGCCAGCTCACCCCGGACAGGGATCACTGGAAACACCATATATTTT,CASSPRTGITGNTIYF
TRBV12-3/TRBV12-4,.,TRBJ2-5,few,TGTGCCAGCAGTTTCAATGGGTTCCAAGAGACCCAGTACTTC,CASSFNGFQETQYF
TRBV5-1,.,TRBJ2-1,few,TGCGCCAGCAGCATACAGGTCAGCTCCTACAATGAGCAGTTCTTC,CASSIQVSSYNEQFF
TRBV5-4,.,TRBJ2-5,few,TGTGCCAGCAGCTCCTTCAGACAGGACATCCAAGAGACCCAGTACTTC,CASSSFRQDIQETQYF
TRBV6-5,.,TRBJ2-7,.,TGTGCCAGCAGTTACGGTAACAGGTACGAGCAGTACTTC,CASSYGNRYEQYF
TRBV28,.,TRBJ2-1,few,TGTGCCAGCAGTTTATTCAGGGGGGGGGACGGTGAGCAGTTCTTC,CASSLFRGGDGEQFF
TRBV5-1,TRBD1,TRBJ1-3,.,TGCGCCAGCAGAAGGACAGGTCGTTTCACCATATATTTT,CASRRTGRFTIYF
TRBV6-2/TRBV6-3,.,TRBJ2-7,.,TGTGCCAGCAGTACAGGGCTCCTACGCGAGCAGTACTTC,CASSTGLLREQYF
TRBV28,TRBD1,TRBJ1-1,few,TGTGCCAGCAGACCCGGGACAGGGGTTGCTGAAGCTTTCTTT,CASRPGTGVAEAFF
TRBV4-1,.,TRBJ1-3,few,TGCGCCAGCAGCCACCCCGACAGCCTCCGAGGAAACACCATATATTTT,CASSHPDSLRGNTIYF
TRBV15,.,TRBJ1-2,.,TGTGCCACCAGCAGAGATCAAAGGGACGGATTACTTTATGGCTACACCTTC,CATSRDQRDGLLYGYTF
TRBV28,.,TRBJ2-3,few,TGTGCCAGCACAGGGACTCCAGATACGCAGTATTTT,CASTGTPDTQYF
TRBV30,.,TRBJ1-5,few,TGTGCCTGGAGTCCAGGGGCGAGTCAGCCCCAGCATTTT,CAWSPGASQPQHF